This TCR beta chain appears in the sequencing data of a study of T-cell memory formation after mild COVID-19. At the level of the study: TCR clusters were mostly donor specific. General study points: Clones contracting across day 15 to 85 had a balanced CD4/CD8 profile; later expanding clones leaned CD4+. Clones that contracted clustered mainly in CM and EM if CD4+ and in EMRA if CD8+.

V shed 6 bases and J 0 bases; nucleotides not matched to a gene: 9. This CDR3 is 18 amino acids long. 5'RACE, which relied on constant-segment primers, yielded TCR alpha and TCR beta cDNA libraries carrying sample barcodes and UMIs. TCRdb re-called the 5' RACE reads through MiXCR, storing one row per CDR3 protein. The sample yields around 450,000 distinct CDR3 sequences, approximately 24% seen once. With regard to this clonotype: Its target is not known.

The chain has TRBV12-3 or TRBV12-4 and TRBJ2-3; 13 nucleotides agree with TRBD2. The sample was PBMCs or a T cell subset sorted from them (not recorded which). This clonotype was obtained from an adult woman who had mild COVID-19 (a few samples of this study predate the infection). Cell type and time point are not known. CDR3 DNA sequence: TGTGCCAGCAGCATCACTAGCGGGGGGGTTCTTAGCACAGATACGCAGTATTTT. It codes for CASSITSGGVLSTDTQYF.